Presented here are 15 T cell receptor beta chains from one specimen sequenced in a study of cytomegalovirus exposure and HLA in healthy donors. The PCR used 60 Vbeta and 13 Jbeta primers. Produced via immunoSEQ multiplex PCR; TCRdb's table is partial and in-frame only. This table has roughly 120,000 clones, 70% to 80% appearing once. Material: PBMCs. These TCRs come from a man aged 40-49 years in good health and CMV-seronegative.

Regarding this clone: At one end the junction does not follow the germline gene, possibly because of a read error. This chain uses TRBV7-7 with TRBJ2-1; 10 nucleotides match TRBD2. CDR3 length: 15 amino acids. Germline CDR1 and CDR2: SSHAT and FNYEAQ (reference sequence). The CDR3 is CASSLKRGGSNEQFF. CDR3 coding DNA: TGTGCTAGCAGCTTAAAGCGGGGGGGCTCCAATGAGCAGTTCTTC. Combining the CDR3 with reference TRBV7-7 and TRBJ2-1 gives the whole variable domain GAGVSQSPRYKVTKRGQDVTLRCDPISSHATLYWYQQALGQGPEFLTYFNYEAQPDKSGLPSDRFSAERPEGSISTLTIQRTEQRDSAMYRCASSLKRGGSNEQFFGPGTRLTVL.

V and J are TRBV21-1 and TRBJ1-5; the table names TRBD1, a call not compared with the DNA. TRBV21-1 is recorded as a pseudogene. This CDR3 spans 16 amino acids. CDR3 amino acids: CATVRTGGLENQPQHF. Here the CDR3 DNA reads TGTGCCACTGTTAGGACAGGGGGATTGGAGAATCAGCCCCAGCATTTT.

Comments on this clone: The junction differs from germline at one of its ends, possibly a read error. This chain uses TRBV7-9 with TRBJ2-2; 8 bases map to TRBD1. This CDR3 has 16 residues. Per germline, CDR1 SEHNR and CDR2 FQNEAQ (reference sequence). CDR3 protein: CTSSAPGTGNTGELFF. The CDR3 DNA reads as TGTACCAGCAGCGCTCCCGGGACAGGGAACACCGGGGAGCTGTTTTTT.

This clone has just one count. V is TRBV5-1 and J is TRBJ2-2, with D unclear. Germline lookup yields CDR1 SGHRS and CDR2 YFSETQ. CDR3 size: 13 residues. Trimming removed 6 bases at V and 1 base at J, with 7 bases between. This CDR3 is CASTQENTGELFF. The CDR3 nucleotides are TGCGCCAGCACCCAGGAGAACACCGGGGAGCTGTTTTTT.

This chain connects TRBV28 to TRBJ2-7, with no clear D. The CDR3 totals 14 residues. Trimming shortened V by 6 bases and J by 1 base, and 13 bases separated the two germline ends. Per germline, CDR1 MDHEN and CDR2 SYDVKM. The CDR3 DNA is TGTGCCAGCAGGCCGACTGTTTCTTCCTACGAGCAGTACTTC. This gives the protein CASRPTVSSYEQYF.

The chain combines TRBV25-1 with TRBJ1-1; D not certain. With 0 bases removed from V and 6 bases from J, the gap between germline ends came to 11 bases. The CDR3 runs 14 residues. The germline gives CDR1 MGHDK, CDR2 SYGVNS. CDR3 in amino acids: CASSEYDNSAEAFF. The CDR3 region has the DNA TGTGCCAGCAGTGAATATGATAACTCCGCTGAAGCTTTCTTT.

The chain has TRBV5-5 and TRBJ2-7; the D gene is possibly TRBD1 (5 bases). V gave up 1 base and J gave up 5 bases, with 25 bases separating them. Germline-derived CDR1 and CDR2 are SGHKS and YYEKEE (reference sequence). This CDR3 is built from 18 residues. Here the CDR3 DNA reads TGTGCCAGCAGCTTGAGTCTACCCTTGGCAGGGAATAGGGACGAGCAGTACTTC. Its translation: CASSLSLPLAGNRDEQYF.

This clone has a handful of counts. The chain uses TRBV7-9 and TRBJ2-7, with 9 bases that match TRBD1. V was clipped by 5 bases and J by 5 bases; unmatched bases: 10. Germline CDR1 is SEHNR and CDR2 is FQNEAQ (reference sequence). This CDR3 has 15 residues. The CDR3 DNA sequence: TGTGCCAGCAGCAAACGGGGACAGGGAGCCCACGAGCAGTACTTC. Translating it yields CASSKRGQGAHEQYF.

The genes are TRBV7-3 and TRBJ2-6; D remains unclear. The V gene's germline CDR1 is SGHTA and CDR2 FQGTGA. V lost 3 bases to trimming and J lost 2 bases, with 11 bases between them. The CDR3 consists of 16 residues. In DNA form, the CDR3 reads TGTGCCAGCAGCTTGCCATTCGAGACTGGGGCCAACGTCCTGACTTTC. Protein product: CASSLPFETGANVLTF.

The CDR3 DNA reads as TGTGCCAGTACCCCACAGGGGGATACTGAAGCTTTCTTT. Amino acids: CASTPQGDTEAFF. The chain uses TRBV19 and TRBJ1-1, with TRBD1 identical over 8 bases. The CDR3 length is 13 residues. After removal of 7 bases from V and 5 bases from J, the junction contained 6 bases not matched to a gene. Germline V gives CDR1 LNHDA, CDR2 SQIVND (reference sequence).

The chain links TRBV4-3 to TRBJ2-5; D is possibly TRBD1 (5 bases). The DNA end lines up better with TRBJ2-7; the J call may be wrong. The CDR3 length is 16 residues. CDR1 is LGHNA, CDR2 YSLEER, per germline. Here the CDR3 reads CASSQDTGTYSYEQYF. The CDR3, as DNA: TGCGCCAGCAGCCAAGATACAGGCACGTACTCCTACGAGCAGTACTTC.

The table lists this clone with a count of one. The chain combines TRBV9 with TRBJ2-5, with a tentative D call TRBD2 (7 bases). Deletions cut 0 bases from V and 3 bases from J, with 12 bases between. This CDR3 contains 15 residues. CDR1 is SGDLS and CDR2 is YYNGEE in the germline V gene. CDR3 sequence: CASSVGSGGEETQYF. CDR3 DNA: TGTGCCAGCAGCGTAGGTTCGGGGGGCGAAGAGACCCAGTACTTC.

This chain links TRBV11-1 with TRBJ1-1; the D gene is possibly TRBD1 (6 bases). The V end was cut by 11 bases, the J end by 2 bases, with 12 bases between. The CDR3 is 12 amino acids. CDR1 SGHAT and CDR2 FQDESV come from the germline V gene (reference sequence). The CDR3 is CALGTLNTEAFF. The CDR3 nucleotides read TGTGCCCTCGGGACACTAAACACTGAAGCTTTCTTT.

This clone was observed a few times. The chain carries TRBV28 and TRBJ1-5; D perhaps matches TRBD1 (5 bases). Germline CDR1 reads MDHEN; CDR2 reads SYDVKM. The V gene lost 7 bases and the J gene lost 8 bases, with 12 bases spanning the gap. The CDR3 has 12 residues. CDR3 bases: TGTGCCAGCATGGACAACACAAAGCCCCAGCATTTT. Translation: CASMDNTKPQHF. Variable domain in full (rest from reference TRBV28 and TRBJ1-5): DVKVTQSSRYLVKRTGEKVFLECVQDMDHENMFWYRQDPGLGLRLIYFSYDVKMKEKGDIPEGYSVSREKKERFSLILESASTNQTSMYLCASMDNTKPQHFGDGTRLSIL.

The chain is built from TRBV5-1 and TRBJ1-4; TRBD1 matches at 7 bases. This CDR3 contains 16 residues. Germline values: CDR1 SGHRS, CDR2 YFSETQ. The V gene end was trimmed by 0 bases and the J gene end by 5 bases; junction bases not matched to a gene: 7. CDR3 protein: CASSLGTTGRNEKLFF. In nucleotides, the CDR3 is TGCGCCAGCAGCTTGGGTACGACAGGGAGGAATGAAAAACTGTTTTTT.